These 5 T cell receptor beta chains originate from one sample sequenced in a study of shared clonotypes between healthy human individuals (dated by TCRdb to 2018 to 2021). The library was obtained by the immunoSEQ multiplex PCR assay. Drawn from immuneACCESS, this table holds only the in-frame rearrangements with V and J called that TCRdb kept. Clones are partly lost; checked studies trace under half to an unresolved V gene and leave the rest unexplained. The sample has fewer than 550,000 clones on record, approximately 79% of them singletons. The ten largest make up approximately 12% of the sample. Sequenced material: PBMCs. Receptors were obtained from a woman aged 40 to 50 in good health. Some clones in this sample may be carry-over from other donors' samples.

This chain connects TRBV30 to TRBJ1-2, with D perhaps matching TRBD1 (6 bases). Trimming took 0 bases from V and 5 from J, leaving 10 bases between them. The germline CDR1 and CDR2 sequences are GTSNPN and SVGIG (reference sequence). The CDR3 runs 13 residues. CDR3 in DNA: TGTGCCTGGAGTGTTGGGGGCCTGTATGGCTACACCTTC. Encoded protein: CAWSVGGLYGYTF.

This clone has a single count. CDR3 loop: CASSLGTSFQYF. CDR3 DNA sequence: TGTGCCAGCAGCTTAGGAACTAGTTTTCAGTACTTC. This chain joins TRBV7-2 and TRBJ2-7; maybe TRBD2 (5 bases). From germline, CDR1 is SGHTA and CDR2 FQGNSA. V lost 1 base, J lost 10 bases, and 11 bases lay in between. The CDR3 runs 12 residues.

This rearrangement joins TRBV7-2 to TRBJ2-7; no reliable D call. Germline-derived CDR1 and CDR2 are SGHTA and FQGNSA. V was pared by 5 bases and J by 1 base, with 9 bases between. This CDR3 region has 13 residues. The CDR3 here is CASSATPSYEQYF. CDR3 sequence (DNA): TGTGCCAGCAGCGCCACCCCTTCCTACGAGCAGTACTTC.

A few counts support this clone. In DNA form, the CDR3 reads TGTGCCTGGAGTGGACAGTTGAACACTGAAGCTTTCTTT. This gives the protein CAWSGQLNTEAFF. The rearrangement joins TRBV30 to TRBJ1-1, with D tentatively TRBD1 (5 bases). This CDR3 region has 13 residues. CDR1 and CDR2 (germline): GTSNPN, SVGIG (reference sequence). Deletions cut 1 base from V and 0 bases from J, with 6 bases between.

This clone has just one count. The chain recombines TRBV6-1 with TRBJ1-2; the D gene is possibly TRBD1 (6 bases). V lost 1 base, J lost 0 bases, and 21 bases lay in between. CDR1 and CDR2 from the germline V gene are MNHNS and SASEGT. This CDR3 is built from 19 residues. For the CDR3, the DNA is TGTGCCAGCAGTGAAGAGGGGGAACGGGGCCGATATTCTAACTATGGCTACACCTTC. As protein: CASSEEGERGRYSNYGYTF.